This TCR beta chain was captured by sequencing in a study of patients and donors after allogeneic stem cell transplantation. CDR3 length: 15 amino acids. The V gene lost 3 bases and the J gene lost 1 base, with 9 bases spanning the gap. Germline V CDR1 and CDR2: MGHRA, YSYEKL. TCRdb independently ran MiXCR on the RT-PCR reads; one entry per CDR3 protein. The table lists 84,000 or so distinct CDR3 sequences, approximately 49% of them singletons, with about 64% in the top ten. This clonotype was observed a few times. The sequence was obtained from a human donor who was either an allogeneic HSCT recipient or a stem cell or donor lymphocyte infusion donor (not recorded which). It is not recorded whose cells these are; they may come from a transplant donor. Sequencing was carried out using blood, either unsorted or a sorted T cell fraction (not recorded which). V and J are TRBV4-1 and TRBJ2-2, with D unresolved. The CDR3 DNA reads as TGCGCCAGCAGCCACCAAACCAGGAACACCGGGGAGCTGTTTTTT. Its translation: CASSHQTRNTGELFF.